These 19 T cell receptor beta chains came from one sample sequenced in a study of CD8 T cells in Susac syndrome. Random-hexamer reverse transcription was applied to roughly 0.45 to 1 ug RNA. TCRdb used MiXCR to reprocess the immunoSEQ multiplex PCR reads, holding one entry per CDR3 protein. The sample lists approximately 190,000 distinct CDR3 sequences, just under 95% occurring once. The sequencing input was CD8+ T cells from PBMCs. The receptors originated from a human donor with Susac syndrome.

V gene TRBV27 combines with J gene TRBJ1-1; 8 bases map to TRBD1. From germline, CDR1 is MNHEY and CDR2 SMNVEV (reference sequence). The CDR3 is 13 residues long. With V trimmed by 8 bases and J by 3 bases, 5 bases remained unmatched. CDR3 in amino acids: CASARQGHTEAFF. For the CDR3, the DNA is TGTGCCAGCGCAAGACAGGGGCACACTGAAGCTTTCTTT.

The chain uses TRBV12-3 or TRBV12-4 and TRBJ1-2; D might be TRBD1 (5 bases). V was clipped by 3 bases and J by 6 bases, with 11 bases between them. There are 13 residues in the CDR3. The CDR3 nucleotides are TGTGCCAGCAGTTTGGGGGGGAGGAATGGCTACACCTTC. Translated, it gives CASSLGGRNGYTF.

The chain carries TRBV9 and TRBJ2-3, with D perhaps matching TRBD2 (6 bases). CDR3 size: 13 residues. From germline, CDR1 is SGDLS and CDR2 YYNGEE. Deletions cut 3 bases from V and 1 base from J, with 6 bases between. DNA of the CDR3: TGTGCCAGCAGCGCGGGGGGCACAGATACGCAGTATTTT. Amino acid sequence: CASSAGGTDTQYF.

The V call is TRBV28, the J call TRBJ2-7, with TRBD2 as a possible D gene (6 bases). Germline loops: CDR1 MDHEN, CDR2 SYDVKM. Trimming pared 4 bases from V and 6 bases from J, leaving 16 bases between. The CDR3 is 14 residues long. CDR3 region: CASSWSGLLSEQYF. CDR3 nucleotide sequence: TGTGCCAGCAGTTGGTCGGGACTCCTTTCCGAGCAGTACTTC.

The chain combines TRBV5-1 with TRBJ2-1; no definite D call. CDR1 is SGHRS and CDR2 is YFSETQ in the germline V gene. The ends were cut back, 0 bases at V and 6 bases at J, with 10 bases in the middle. This CDR3 has 14 residues. CDR3 sequence (DNA): TGCGCCAGCAGCTTGGCTACCCCTGGCAATGAGCAGTTCTTC. This codes for CASSLATPGNEQFF.

This chain uses TRBV7-6 with TRBJ2-1; the D call may be TRBD1 or TRBD2 (5 bases each). The CDR3 totals 19 residues. CDR1 is SGHVS, CDR2 FNYEAQ, per germline. V lost 8 bases and J lost 1, with 27 bases in between. The CDR3 coding sequence is TGTGCCAGCTCCCCCGACACGGGCCCAGAGTGGGGGTCCTACAATGAGCAGTTCTTC. It translates to CASSPDTGPEWGSYNEQFF.

The chain joins TRBV7-9 to TRBJ1-1, with D perhaps matching TRBD1 (5 bases). The CDR3 length is 14 residues. Trimming removed 6 bases at V and 0 bases at J, with 11 bases between. From germline, CDR1 is SEHNR and CDR2 FQNEAQ (reference sequence). The CDR3 reads CASRPGGVNTEAFF. The DNA for the CDR3 is TGTGCCAGCAGACCGGGAGGGGTGAACACTGAAGCTTTCTTT.

The genes are TRBV3-1 and TRBJ2-2, with 10 positions matching TRBD1. The J segment lost 1 base and the V segment lost 6 bases, leaving 2 bases of the junction unmatched. There are 15 residues in the CDR3. Germline CDR1 is LGHDT and CDR2 is YNNKEL (reference sequence). CDR3 sequence (DNA): TGTGCCAGCAGTCGGACAGGGGGGAACACCGGGGAGCTGTTTTTT. This translates into CASSRTGGNTGELFF.

The chain joins TRBV29-1 to TRBJ1-1, with 7 bases lining up with TRBD1. The V segment lost 5 bases and the J segment 1 base; nucleotides outside the gene matches: 1. This CDR3 region has 12 residues. Germline V lookup: CDR1 SQVTM, CDR2 ANQGSEA. The DNA for the CDR3 is TGCAGCGTTCAGGGGGGGAACACTGAAGCTTTCTTT. It translates to CSVQGGNTEAFF.

This rearrangement joins TRBV27 to TRBJ2-1; the D gene is possibly TRBD1 (5 bases). The CDR3 is made up of 14 amino acids. Germline V CDR1 and CDR2: MNHEY, SMNVEV (reference sequence). V was trimmed by 5 bases and J by 5 bases, leaving 13 bases between them. The CDR3 reads CASSKWGADNEQFF. DNA for the CDR3: TGTGCCAGCAGTAAATGGGGCGCGGACAATGAGCAGTTCTTC.

The CDR3 DNA reads as TGCAGTGTATCGGGGCCGAGCTCCTACGAGCAGTACTTC. Protein: CSVSGPSSYEQYF. The J gene is TRBJ2-7, the V gene TRBV20-1; D is perhaps TRBD1 or TRBD2 (5 bases each). The V and J ends lost 7 bases and 0 bases respectively, with 13 bases between them. This CDR3 spans 13 amino acids. The V gene's germline CDR1 is DFQATT and CDR2 SNEGSKA (reference sequence).

V is TRBV9 and J is TRBJ2-3; weak D call: TRBD2 (6 bases). CDR1 is SGDLS, CDR2 YYNGEE, per germline. The V end lost 0 bases, the J end lost 5 bases, and 13 bases lay between the germline ends. This CDR3 spans 15 amino acids. DNA for the CDR3: TGTGCCAGCAGCGTAGACACTAGCACAGGAGATACGCAGTATTTT. It yields the protein CASSVDTSTGDTQYF.

V usage is TRBV9 and J usage is TRBJ1-2; D unclear. Germline V gives CDR1 SGDLS, CDR2 YYNGEE. Trimming shortened V by 3 bases and J by 8 bases, and 8 bases separated the two germline ends. The CDR3 sequence is 11 residues long. The CDR3 is CASSAALGYTF. CDR3 DNA: TGTGCCAGCAGCGCTGCGCTGGGCTACACCTTC.

The V and J genes are TRBV3-1 and TRBJ1-5; maybe TRBD1 (6 bases). The CDR3 length is 15 residues. V gave up 2 bases and J gave up 6 bases, with 14 bases separating them. Germline loops: CDR1 LGHDT, CDR2 YNNKEL (reference sequence). The CDR3 DNA reads TGTGCCAGCAGCCAATCGGGGACAACGAGTCAGCCCCAGCATTTT. This translates into CASSQSGTTSQPQHF.

The chain joins TRBV6-5 to TRBJ1-1, with D possibly matching TRBD1 (6 bases). Trimming left V 4 bases short and J 1 base short, with 10 bases between. This CDR3 spans 14 amino acids. Germline V CDR1 and CDR2: MNHEY, SVGAGI. The CDR3 region is CASSWQGTNTEAFF. The CDR3, as DNA: TGTGCCAGCAGTTGGCAGGGGACGAACACTGAAGCTTTCTTT.

This sequence joins TRBV20-1 and TRBJ2-7; D uncertain. This CDR3 is 19 amino acids long. Between the trimmed V and J ends, which lost 0 bases and 3 bases, there was a span of 27 bases. The germline V gene has CDR1 DFQATT and CDR2 SNEGSKA (reference sequence). The CDR3 DNA sequence: TGCAGTGCTAGAGATAGGTCCCCAGCGACCAAACCAGGATTCTACGAGCAGTACTTC. Protein: CSARDRSPATKPGFYEQYF.

This chain joins TRBV3-1 and TRBJ2-7, with TRBD2 matching 9 bases. Germline V lookup: CDR1 LGHDT, CDR2 YNNKEL (reference sequence). There are 13 residues in the CDR3. After removal of 0 bases from V and 12 bases from J, the junction contained 6 bases not matched to a gene. CDR3 bases: TGTGCCAGCAGCCAAGAGGGTAGCGGGAGTATGTACTTC. It codes for CASSQEGSGSMYF.

This rearrangement joins TRBV28 to TRBJ1-1; TRBD1 agrees at 10 bases. The CDR3 covers 13 residues. From germline, CDR1 is MDHEN and CDR2 SYDVKM. Unmatched junction bases numbered 4, after V lost 6 bases and J lost 6 bases. CDR3 coding DNA: TGTGCCAGCAGAAGAGGACAGGGGGCTGAAGCTTTCTTT. This translates into CASRRGQGAEAFF.

The genes are TRBV12-3 or TRBV12-4 and TRBJ1-5; D is uncertain. V was shortened by 3 bases and J by 0 bases, with 6 bases between the two germline ends. This CDR3 comprises 14 residues. CDR3 sequence reads: CASSFPGSNQPQHF. The CDR3 DNA follows: TGTGCCAGCAGTTTTCCTGGTAGCAATCAGCCCCAGCATTTT.